This TCR beta chain was documented in a study of OX40 agonist ivuxolimab in advanced cancers. Background on the whole study: The costimulatory receptor OX40 (CD134) was targeted by ivuxolimab, a fully human IgG2 agonistic monoclonal antibody. Intravenous ivuxolimab was administered to patients every 2 weeks at six dose levels: 0.01, 0.1, 0.3, 1.5, 3 and 10 mg/kg. Of the approximately 50 dose-escalation patients, hepatocellular carcinoma was present in 19, melanoma in around 15, renal cell carcinoma in 9 and head and neck cancer in 9. A male proportion of around 80% and a mean age of approximately 58 years, ranging from 23 to 79, were recorded for the dose-escalation cohort. Patients were allowed to have had prior anti-PD-1, anti-PD-L1 or anti-CTLA-4 therapy, and around 43% of the dose-escalation patients had been treated with checkpoint inhibitors. Three dose-escalation patients achieved partial responses, one with hepatocellular carcinoma and two with cutaneous melanoma. Peripheral TCRbeta sequencing aimed to test whether ivuxolimab altered TCR sequence diversity and caused clonal T-cell expansion. The paper covers the monotherapy dose-escalation part of the phase I ivuxolimab trial, which included N ≈ 50 patients.

For sequencing of the TCRbeta CDR3 region, genomic DNA was extracted from the sorted cells. TCRbeta CDR3 regions were sequenced using the immunoSEQ Assay. TCRdb took this table from immuneACCESS and kept in-frame rearrangements with V and J called. Such tables lack part of the clones; where checked against another copy, unresolved V genes explain under half of the gap, and the rest is unexplained. Present in this sample are about 70,000 clones, 90% to 95% of which were seen just once. The top ten clones comprise more than 7.5% of the sample. As concerns this clone: Its specific antigen is unknown. Base qualities were left out, and no much larger clone turns up one base away.

The trial excluded patients who had a history of autoimmune disease or who were on systemic immunosuppression. In every dose cohort, peripheral blood was drawn for TCR sequencing at baseline, cycle 4 day 1, and cycle 7 day 1. The samples were drawn from a first-in-human, open-label, multicenter phase I dose-escalation trial of ivuxolimab. Adults with locally advanced or metastatic melanoma, renal cell, hepatocellular, or head and neck squamous cell carcinoma were enrolled in the trial. Before TCR sequencing, CD4+ and CD8+ T cells were separately sorted from peripheral blood. On the study overall, not on this receptor specifically: On average, CD8+ T cells showed more expanded clones than CD4+ T cells after ivuxolimab. Which antigens the clonally expanded peripheral T cells were specific for was not determined. At doses of 0.1 to 3.0 mg/kg, clonal expansion of both CD4+ and CD8+ T cells in blood was seen between baseline and week 6. In partial responders in the 0.1-3.0 mg/kg groups, normalized peripheral clonal expansion was found to be among the lowest, especially among CD8+ T cells. Low levels of normalized T-cell clonal expansion were also seen in some patients who did not respond.

Including cysteine and phenylalanine, the CDR3 has 13 amino acids. Of the read, only the CDR3 DNA is kept; its 39 bases are in frame from base 1. Germline trimming amounts to 11 bases on V and 10 bases on J, with 14 as the count of junction bases outside the gene matches. Based on the germline V gene (reference sequence), the CDR1 and CDR2 sequences are LNHDA and SQIVND. The sequence was collected from an adult with an advanced solid tumor such as melanoma, head and neck, liver or kidney cancer. The sample here was CD4+ or CD8+ T cells sorted from blood, taken in a trial of the OX40 agonist ivuxolimab. The chain couples TRBV19 to TRBJ1-5; 7 nucleotides in the junction match TRBD1. CDR3 sequence: CACLRGPLGPQHF. The DNA sequence follows: TGTGCCTGCCTTAGGGGGCCCCTCGGCCCCCAGCATTTT.